The TCR beta chain described here comes from a study of OX40 agonist ivuxolimab in advanced cancers. Study at large: Dosing consisted of intravenous ivuxolimab at 0.01 to 10 mg/kg every 2 weeks. General study points: People who partly responded at 0.1-3.0 mg/kg had some of the least clonal expansion seen.

The CDR3 runs to 13 residues. V was clipped by 5 bases and J by 8 bases; unmatched bases: 4. The V gene's germline CDR1 is SGHTA and CDR2 FQGTGA. TCRdb keeps only in-frame clones here, not all; method: immunoSEQ multiplex PCR. The profile shows around 61,000 clones, more than 75% of them singletons. Remarks on this clone: Antigen specificity is unknown.

The clonotype originates from an adult with an advanced solid tumor such as melanoma, head and neck, liver or kidney cancer. The sample was CD4+ or CD8+ T cells sorted from blood, taken in a trial of the OX40 agonist ivuxolimab. This chain joins TRBV7-3 and TRBJ1-1; 11 bases line up with TRBD1. The CDR3 region is CASSVRDRGEAFF. CDR3 nucleotide sequence: TGTGCCAGCAGCGTCCGGGACAGGGGGGAAGCTTTCTTT.